Following are 28 T cell receptor beta chains from one sample sequenced in a study of T-cell reconstitution after alpha-beta-depleted transplantation in children. TCRbeta library preparation incorporated unique molecular identifiers. MiXCR was run by TCRdb on the PCR reads, yielding one entry per CDR3 protein. The table shows a few hundred thousand distinct CDR3 sequences, with approximately 41% occurring only once. This sample comprised PBMCs, obtained before TCRalphabeta/CD19-depleted stem cell transplant. The receptors derive from a girl aged 2 to 9 with aplastic anemia, due to receive a stem cell transplant.

This clonotype was seen a handful of times. This CDR3 is CASSFRQGGKNEQFF. DNA for the CDR3: TGTGCCAGCAGCTTTAGACAGGGCGGAAAGAATGAGCAGTTCTTC. The chain combines TRBV7-8 with TRBJ2-1; 7 nucleotides align to TRBD1. The CDR3 sequence is 15 residues long. Germline V gene data show CDR1 as SGHVS and CDR2 as FQNEAQ. Trimming removed 3 bases from V and 7 bases from J; junction bases left unmatched: 9.

This clonotype has at least ten counts. The chain employs TRBV12-3 or TRBV12-4 and TRBJ2-5, with 8 bases lining up with TRBD2. J gave up 5 bases and V 5 bases, and 10 bases lay outside the gene matches. This CDR3 has 15 residues. CDR3 in amino acids: CASSDRLASKETQYF. CDR3 nucleotide sequence: TGTGCCAGCAGTGACAGACTAGCGAGTAAGGAGACCCAGTACTTC.

The CDR3 sequence is CSAYRTETYEQYF. The CDR3 bases are TGCAGTGCTTATCGGACGGAGACCTACGAGCAGTACTTC. The V gene is TRBV20-1, the J gene TRBJ2-7, with D unclear. Germline V gene data show CDR1 as DFQATT and CDR2 as SNEGSKA (reference sequence). The CDR3 contains 13 residues. The V end was cut by 5 bases, the J end by 2 bases, with 13 bases between.

In its sample, this clonotype was seen many times. The CDR3 is CASSLGLTGGTEAFF. The CDR3 coding sequence is TGCGCCAGCAGCCTGGGTTTGACAGGAGGGACTGAAGCTTTCTTT. V and J are TRBV5-1 and TRBJ1-1; D possibly corresponds to TRBD1 (6 bases). V was trimmed by 4 bases and J by 5 bases, leaving 18 bases between them. Germline lookup yields CDR1 SGHRS and CDR2 YFSETQ. The CDR3 is made up of 15 amino acids. The complete variable domain, with remaining parts taken from reference TRBV5-1 and TRBJ1-1, reads KAGVTQTPRYLIKTRGQQVTLSCSPISGHRSVSWYQQTPGQGLQFLFEYFSETQRNKGNFPGRFSGRQFSNSRSEMNVSTLELGDSALYLCASSLGLTGGTEAFFGQGTRLTVV.

This chain links TRBV5-1 with TRBJ2-3, with TRBD1 matching 9 bases. J gave up 2 bases and V 4 bases, and 8 bases lay outside the gene matches. CDR1 is SGHRS, CDR2 YFSETQ, per germline. The CDR3 runs 16 residues. The CDR3 nucleotides read TGCGCCAGCAGCCCGGAGGGACAGGGTGTCACAGATACGCAGTATTTT. Protein product: CASSPEGQGVTDTQYF.

This clonotype was observed at least ten times. The genes are TRBV12-3 or TRBV12-4 and TRBJ2-1, with 10 bases aligning to TRBD2. CDR3 size: 17 residues. The trim removed 1 base at V and 8 bases at J, leaving 11 bases unmatched. CDR3 sequence: CASSLGRRLAGADEQFF. The CDR3 DNA reads TGTGCCAGCAGTTTAGGGAGGAGGCTAGCGGGAGCGGATGAGCAGTTCTTC.

V usage is TRBV20-1 and J usage is TRBJ2-3; a weak D match, TRBD1 (6 bases). This CDR3 has 13 amino acids. The ends were cut back, 4 bases at V and 9 bases at J, with 17 bases in the middle. Germline loops: CDR1 DFQATT, CDR2 SNEGSKA (reference sequence). This CDR3 is CSAIVTGILTQYF. As DNA, the CDR3 is TGCAGTGCTATCGTAACAGGGATCTTAACGCAGTATTTT.

The V gene is TRBV20-1, the J gene TRBJ2-1; D is undetermined. Germline V gene data show CDR1 as DFQATT and CDR2 as SNEGSKA (reference sequence). The CDR3 is made up of 14 amino acids. V was shortened by 5 bases and J by 6 bases, with 17 bases between the two germline ends. This CDR3 is CSAFSGPSPNEQFF. CDR3 nucleotide sequence: TGCAGTGCTTTTAGTGGCCCTAGTCCCAATGAGCAGTTCTTC.

This clonotype came up a few times. The chain carries TRBV20-1 and TRBJ1-4, with TRBD1 identical over 10 bases. CDR1 is DFQATT and CDR2 is SNEGSKA in the germline V gene (reference sequence). This CDR3 has 14 residues. V shed 0 bases, J shed 10 bases, and the junction held 5 bases outside the gene matches. The CDR3 nucleotides are TGCAGTGCTAGAGATATGACAGGGGGCGGAAAACTGTTTTTT. It translates to CSARDMTGGGKLFF.

The chain links TRBV20-1 to TRBJ2-3; D tentatively reads TRBD1 or TRBD2 (5 bases each). There are 14 residues in the CDR3. The germline CDR1 and CDR2 sequences are DFQATT and SNEGSKA (reference sequence). Trimming removed 1 base at V and 3 bases at J, with 11 bases between. The CDR3 region is CSARAGTRTDTQYF. The CDR3 coding sequence is TGCAGTGCTAGAGCCGGGACCCGAACAGATACGCAGTATTTT.

The V gene is TRBV28, the J gene TRBJ1-2; 11 nucleotides line up with TRBD1. The CDR3 extends over 15 amino acids. Germline CDR1 and CDR2: MDHEN and SYDVKM. Unmatched junction bases numbered 6, after V lost 5 bases and J lost 4 bases. CDR3 in amino acids: CASSASGTGGYGYTF. The CDR3 bases are TGTGCCAGCAGTGCCTCCGGGACAGGGGGCTATGGCTACACCTTC.

This clonotype occurred a few times. J is TRBJ1-1 and V is TRBV12-3 or TRBV12-4, with 9 bases lining up with TRBD1. There are 14 residues in the CDR3. V trimming: 4 bases; J trimming: 10 bases; junction bases outside the gene matches: 10. The CDR3 DNA reads TGTGCCAGCAGTTCCCATCGGGACAGGGCGCCAGCTTTCTTT. Protein product: CASSSHRDRAPAFF.

The chain is built from TRBV3-1 and TRBJ2-7; D not resolved. V was cut by 1 base and J by 6 bases, with 4 bases left in between. The CDR3 consists of 11 residues. CDR1 is LGHDT, CDR2 YNNKEL, per germline (reference sequence). Here the CDR3 DNA reads TGTGCCAGCAGCCAAGCTGCCGAGCAGTACTTC. Its protein product is CASSQAAEQYF.

This clonotype was seen a handful of times. The chain couples TRBV5-1 to TRBJ2-7; 8 positions match TRBD1. Germline assignment: CDR1 SGHRS and CDR2 YFSETQ. The V and J ends lost 3 bases and 5 bases, in that order; junction bases with no gene match: 7. This CDR3 is 14 amino acids long. CDR3 residues: CASSSWTGPDEQYF. CDR3 bases: TGCGCCAGCAGCTCGTGGACAGGGCCAGACGAGCAGTACTTC.

There are many counts of this clonotype. V is TRBV5-6 and J is TRBJ1-2; a weak D match, TRBD1 (5 bases). The germline V gene has CDR1 SGHDT and CDR2 YYEEEE. Trimming took 2 bases from V and 4 from J, leaving 12 bases between them. The CDR3 has 14 residues. The DNA for the CDR3 is TGTGCCAGCAGCTTCACGGGACGGTCCTATGGCTACACCTTC. This translates into CASSFTGRSYGYTF.

The rearrangement uses TRBV11-2 and TRBJ1-1, with no clear D. Between the trimmed V and J ends, which lost 2 bases and 9 bases, there was a span of 22 bases. The CDR3 is made up of 16 amino acids. Germline V gene sequence: CDR1 SGHAT, CDR2 FQNNGV. The DNA of the CDR3 is TGTGCCAGCAGCTTATCGCGGGCTTCGGGCCGTGTGAAAGCTTTCTTT. This encodes CASSLSRASGRVKAFF.

J is TRBJ2-5 and V is TRBV7-9; D remains unclear. The V and J ends lost 5 bases and 5 bases respectively, with 15 bases between them. The CDR3 spans 14 residues. Germline CDR1 is SEHNR and CDR2 is FQNEAQ (reference sequence). The CDR3 sequence: CASSSLHAGETQYF. In DNA, the CDR3 is TGTGCCAGCAGCAGCCTGCACGCCGGGGAGACCCAGTACTTC.

J is TRBJ2-3 and V is TRBV2; TRBD1 aligns across 9 bases. CDR1 SNHLY and CDR2 FYNNEI come from the germline V gene. The CDR3 runs 15 residues. The V and J ends lost 6 bases and 1 base, in that order; junction bases with no gene match: 5. CDR3 nucleotide sequence: TGTGCCAGCAGAGGGACAGGGAGAGGCACAGATACGCAGTATTTT. It translates to CASRGTGRGTDTQYF.

The V and J genes are TRBV20-1 and TRBJ2-3, with D perhaps TRBD2 (5 bases). The V gene lost 4 bases and the J gene lost 7 bases, with 18 bases spanning the gap. Looked up from germline, CDR1 is DFQATT and CDR2 is SNEGSKA (reference sequence). The CDR3 is 14 amino acids. CDR3 region: CSATDYRSPNTQYF. The CDR3 DNA reads TGCAGTGCTACAGACTACCGTTCACCAAATACGCAGTATTTT.

In the case of this clonotype: A much bigger clone sits one base away, suggesting this may be a read error. This chain connects TRBV7-2 to TRBJ2-1; D not certain. The length of the CDR3 is 14 residues. The V gene's germline CDR1 is SGHTA and CDR2 FQGNSA. The CDR3 sequence: CASSSYSSYNDQFF. CDR3 in DNA: TGTGCCAGCAGCTCCTATAGCTCCTACAATGACCAGTTCTTC.

This clonotype was observed at least ten times. This rearrangement joins TRBV5-5 to TRBJ2-3, with unresolved D. CDR1 is SGHKS and CDR2 is YYEKEE in the germline V gene (reference sequence). This CDR3 is built from 16 residues. Trimming took off 2 bases at V and 5 bases at J, with 18 bases between the two ends. CDR3 coding DNA: TGTGCCAGCAGCTTCGGCCCTGTCTGGACGGGAGATACGCAGTATTTT. Residues: CASSFGPVWTGDTQYF.

This clonotype was seen more than once but under ten times. V is TRBV2 and J is TRBJ2-5; D gene uncertain. The CDR3 is made up of 13 amino acids. The germline gives CDR1 SNHLY, CDR2 FYNNEI. Trimming shortened V by 7 bases and J by 0 bases, and 9 bases separated the two germline ends. This CDR3 is CASNIGYQETQYF. CDR3 bases: TGTGCCAGCAATATAGGGTACCAAGAGACCCAGTACTTC.

The chain uses TRBV6-6 and TRBJ1-5; perhaps TRBD1 as D (5 bases). Germline CDR1 reads MNHNY; CDR2 reads SVGAGI (reference sequence). This CDR3 contains 10 residues. The CDR3 nucleotides are TGTGTAGGGGGCAATCAGCCCCAGCATTTT. Its protein is CVGGNQPQHF.

The sample holds many counts of this clonotype. The chain combines TRBV21-1 with TRBJ2-5; TRBD2, the table's D call, was not compared with the DNA. TRBV21-1 is a pseudogene locus. The length of the CDR3 is 16 residues. The CDR3, as DNA: TGTGCCAGCAGCAAAGATTCAGCGGGGGTCCAAGAGACCCAGTACTTC. Its translation is CASSKDSAGVQETQYF.

This clonotype was seen a few times. CDR3 loop: CASSQDRWGVQYF. CDR3 coding DNA: TGCGCCAGCAGCCAAGATCGGTGGGGGGTGCAGTACTTC. The V gene is TRBV4-3, the J gene TRBJ2-7; a weak D match, TRBD2 (6 bases). Germline V gene data show CDR1 as LGHNA and CDR2 as YSLEER. CDR3 size: 13 residues. V gave up 0 bases and J gave up 9 bases, with 12 bases separating them.

The CDR3 sequence is CASSEGTGGRETQYF. CDR3 bases: TGTGCCAGCAGTGAAGGAACAGGGGGCCGGGAGACCCAGTACTTC. The gene calls are TRBV6-1 and TRBJ2-5; 9 nucleotides align to TRBD1. The CDR3 length is 15 residues. Germline loops: CDR1 MNHNS, CDR2 SASEGT. The V gene end was trimmed by 1 base and the J gene end by 5 bases; junction bases not matched to a gene: 5.

This chain connects TRBV6-2 or TRBV6-3 to TRBJ1-1; no firm D call. This CDR3 has 13 amino acids. The V and J ends lost 1 base and 5 bases respectively, with 8 bases between them. Germline CDR1 MNHEY, CDR2 SVGEGT. CDR3 residues: CASSYWRDTEAFF. CDR3 nucleotides: TGTGCCAGCAGTTACTGGAGGGATACTGAAGCTTTCTTT.

This clonotype has at least ten counts. V and J are TRBV12-3 or TRBV12-4 and TRBJ2-3, with D possibly being TRBD1 or TRBD2 (5 bases each). The CDR3 has 18 residues. Deletions cut 8 bases from V and 2 bases from J, with 26 bases between. The CDR3 reads CASARNQGPGRYTDTQYF. CDR3 DNA: TGTGCCAGCGCAAGGAACCAGGGACCCGGCCGATACACAGATACGCAGTATTTT.